This TCR beta chain was found in a study of cytomegalovirus exposure and HLA in healthy donors. Overall study findings and caveats: Immune exposure information available was restricted to CMV serostatus.

V was pared by 7 bases and J by 3 bases, with 5 bases of the junction left unmatched. The CDR3 loop spans 13 amino acids. The germline gives CDR1 MGHDK, CDR2 SYGVNS. As for this clone: The target antigen is unknown.

13 Jbeta primers and 60 Vbeta primers were used for the PCR. Method: immunoSEQ multiplex PCR; TCRdb's copy keeps in-frame clones and lacks some. The data show about 160,000 clones, approximately 83% seen once. This sequence originates from a boy aged 2 to 9 in good health and CMV-seronegative. The sequenced sample was PBMCs. The chain employs TRBV25-1 and TRBJ2-5; 7 bases line up with TRBD1. CDR3 protein: CASMSDREETQYF. The DNA of the CDR3 is TGTGCCAGCATGTCCGACAGGGAAGAGACCCAGTACTTC. The variable domain in full, with the rest retrieved from reference TRBV25-1 and TRBJ2-5, is EADIYQTPRYLVIGTGKKITLECSQTMGHDKMYWYQQDPGMELHLIHYSYGVNSTEKGDLSSESTVSRIRTEHFPLTLESARPSHTSQYLCASMSDREETQYFGPGTRLLVL.